Each of the 21 T cell receptor beta chains below was sequenced from the same sample in a study of blood T cell repertoires in COVID-19. The repertoire was sequenced with immunoSEQ multiplex PCR; TCRdb's copy has only in-frame clones and lacks some. The top ten clones hold about 15% of a sample with around 87,000 clones, around four fifths of them seen once. The specimen sequenced was peripheral blood. The receptors were sampled from a human donor in a cohort sampled during active COVID-19.

V usage is TRBV29-1 and J usage is TRBJ2-5; 7 bases line up with TRBD1. Trimming removed 7 bases from V and 3 bases from J; junction bases left unmatched: 11. The CDR3 totals 14 residues. Germline assignment: CDR1 SQVTM and CDR2 ANQGSEA. CDR3 coding DNA: TGCAGCGCTTGGACAGGTATAACCAAAGAGACCCAGTACTTC. It yields the protein CSAWTGITKETQYF. The whole variable domain, filled in from reference TRBV29-1 and TRBJ2-5, reads SAVISQKPSRDICQRGTSLTIQCQVDSQVTMMFWYRQQPGQSLTLIATANQGSEATYESGFVIDKFPISRPNLTFSTLTVSNMSPEDSSIYLCSAWTGITKETQYFGPGTRLLVL.

This sequence joins TRBV5-5 and TRBJ2-1, with D hard to call. CDR1 and CDR2 from the germline V gene are SGHKS and YYEKEE (reference sequence). Trimming cost V 4 bases and J 6 bases, with 14 bases left between them. The CDR3 is 14 amino acids. Written as DNA, the CDR3 is TGTGCCAGCAGCCCCTCTCTGTTGCGCAATGAGCAGTTCTTC. This translates into CASSPSLLRNEQFF. The variable domain in full, completed from reference TRBV5-5 and TRBJ2-1, reads DAGVTQSPTHLIKTRGQQVTLRCSPISGHKSVSWYQQVLGQGPQFIFQYYEKEERGRGNFPDRFSARQFPNYSSELNVNALLLGDSALYLCASSPSLLRNEQFFGPGTRLTVL.

The rearrangement uses TRBV28 and TRBJ1-2; no clear D. The CDR3 length is 14 residues. V gave up 6 bases and J gave up 1 base, with 12 bases separating them. Germline V gene lookup returns CDR1 MDHEN and CDR2 SYDVKM. CDR3 amino acids: CASRKGGINYGYTF. DNA for the CDR3: TGTGCCAGCAGGAAGGGAGGGATTAACTATGGCTACACCTTC.

The chain has TRBV19 and TRBJ1-1, with 8 nucleotides matching TRBD1. Germline assignment: CDR1 LNHDA and CDR2 SQIVND (reference sequence). CDR3 length: 12 residues. V dropped 4 bases and J dropped 13; count of bases not matched to a gene: 8. The CDR3 DNA follows: TGTGCCAGTAGTAGCCGACAGGGGAACGGTTTCTTT. Translating it yields CASSSRQGNGFF.

V gene TRBV24-1 combines with J gene TRBJ2-2, with D possibly TRBD1 on 6 matching bases. CDR1 KGHDR and CDR2 SFDVKD come from the germline V gene. Trimming shortened V by 6 bases and J by 1 base, and 11 bases separated the two germline ends. The CDR3 covers 15 residues. DNA for the CDR3: TGTGCCACCAGTACAGGGCATAGGAACACCGGGGAGCTGTTTTTT. Translated, it gives CATSTGHRNTGELFF.

The V gene is TRBV27, the J gene TRBJ2-5; 9 positions agree with TRBD1. Per germline, CDR1 MNHEY and CDR2 SMNVEV (reference sequence). The CDR3 consists of 16 residues. The junction had 14 bases not matched to a gene; V was cut back by 7 bases and J by 5 bases. The CDR3 spells CASTPSGDRAGETQYF. The CDR3 nucleotides read TGTGCCAGCACCCCCTCGGGGGACAGGGCAGGCGAGACCCAGTACTTC.

Points on this clone: The sample holds other DNA sequences that translate to the same CDR3. The CDR3, as DNA: TGCGCCAGCAGCTTGGGCGGAGGCTCCTACAATGAGCAGTTCTTC. It is translated as CASSLGGGSYNEQFF. The V and J genes are TRBV5-1 and TRBJ2-1, with D possibly TRBD2 on 5 matching bases. Trimming took off 0 bases at V and 0 bases at J, with 7 bases between the two ends. The CDR3 runs to 15 residues. CDR1 is SGHRS and CDR2 is YFSETQ in the germline V gene.

The V call is TRBV28, the J call TRBJ2-5, with TRBD2 matching over 12 bases. The V gene's germline CDR1 is MDHEN and CDR2 SYDVKM. The J segment lost 5 bases and the V segment lost 4 bases, leaving 11 bases of the junction unmatched. CDR3 length: 17 residues. The CDR3 DNA is TGTGCCAGCAGTTCAATTCATAATGGACTAGCGGGGGAGACCCAGTACTTC. Encoded protein: CASSSIHNGLAGETQYF.

The V and J genes are TRBV21-1 and TRBJ1-5; no check of the table's D call, TRBD1, against the DNA was made. TRBV21-1 is designated a pseudogene. CDR3 size: 18 residues. CDR3 amino acids: CASSKGGQGGNGNQPQHF. The CDR3 DNA follows: TGTGCCAGCAGCAAAGGAGGACAGGGTGGAAATGGCAATCAGCCCCAGCATTTT.

The chain couples TRBV5-5 to TRBJ2-2; 8 nucleotides agree with TRBD2. CDR3 length: 17 residues. Per the germline V gene, CDR1 is SGHKS and CDR2 is YYEKEE (reference sequence). V lost 0 bases to trimming and J lost 2 bases; unmatched junction nucleotides: 6. For the CDR3, the DNA is TGTGCCAGCAGCTTGGAAGGTAGCGGGACAAACACCGGGGAGCTGTTTTTT. Its translation: CASSLEGSGTNTGELFF.

This chain uses TRBV7-2 with TRBJ2-5; TRBD2 aligns across 8 bases. Germline V CDR1 and CDR2: SGHTA, FQGNSA. V dropped 3 bases and J dropped 1; count of bases not matched to a gene: 4. This CDR3 comprises 15 residues. The CDR3 bases are TGTGCCAGCAGCTTCAGTAGCGGGGTCCAAGAGACCCAGTACTTC. It translates to CASSFSSGVQETQYF.

The chain couples TRBV5-1 to TRBJ2-2; 7 nucleotides match TRBD1. V shed 4 bases and J 0 bases; nucleotides not matched to a gene: 9. The CDR3 loop spans 17 amino acids. CDR1 SGHRS and CDR2 YFSETQ come from the germline V gene. CDR3 in amino acids: CASSPTDRATNTGELFF. As DNA, the CDR3 is TGCGCCAGCAGCCCTACTGACAGGGCCACGAACACCGGGGAGCTGTTTTTT.

The chain joins TRBV3-1 (or the pseudogene TRBV3-2) to TRBJ2-7; D call uncertain. Deletions cut 4 bases from V and 9 bases from J, with 19 bases between. The CDR3 loop spans 14 amino acids. Germline V gene sequence: CDR1 LGHDT, CDR2 YNNKEL (reference sequence). For the CDR3, the DNA is TGTGCCAGCAGCCCTGGATCTCCCAAATCGGGGCAGTACTTC. Translation: CASSPGSPKSGQYF.

In regard to this clone: This sample also contains other DNA sequences that code for the same CDR3. The CDR3 region has the DNA TGTGCCAGCAGTAAGGACAGGAACACTGAAGCTTTCTTT. Amino acids: CASSKDRNTEAFF. V is TRBV2 and J is TRBJ1-1; possibly TRBD1 for D (6 bases). Trimming took off 5 bases at V and 1 base at J, with 8 bases between the two ends. This CDR3 has 13 residues. CDR1 is SNHLY, CDR2 FYNNEI, per germline.

This chain's CDR3 is CASSFTGQGNTEAFF. The CDR3 bases are TGCGCCAGCAGCTTTACCGGACAGGGGAACACTGAAGCTTTCTTT. This rearrangement joins TRBV5-1 to TRBJ1-1; 8 bases agree with TRBD1. This CDR3 region has 15 residues. V shed 2 bases, J shed 1 base, and the junction held 4 bases outside the gene matches. CDR1 and CDR2 from the germline V gene are SGHRS and YFSETQ.

J is TRBJ2-5 and V is TRBV5-1; 7 bases agree with TRBD1. The CDR3 consists of 14 residues. The J segment lost 1 base and the V segment lost 5 bases, leaving 5 bases of the junction unmatched. Germline V gene data show CDR1 as SGHRS and CDR2 as YFSETQ. CDR3 DNA: TGCGCCAGCAGTTCCGGGACAGTCCAAGAGACCCAGTACTTC. Translated: CASSSGTVQETQYF.

The chain couples TRBV27 to TRBJ2-5; weak D call: TRBD2 (6 bases). V lost 4 bases and J 1 base, leaving 10 bases between the germline ends. Per the germline V gene, CDR1 is MNHEY and CDR2 is SMNVEV (reference sequence). The CDR3 consists of 14 residues. The CDR3 loop is CASSSRGTQETQYF. In DNA form, the CDR3 reads TGTGCCAGCAGTTCTCGGGGGACCCAAGAGACCCAGTACTTC.

J is TRBJ1-1 and V is TRBV7-8, with a tentative D call TRBD1 (6 bases). Trimming stripped 5 bases from V and 8 bases from J, with 18 bases between. The CDR3 extends over 14 amino acids. The germline gives CDR1 SGHVS, CDR2 FQNEAQ. The CDR3 DNA follows: TGTGCCAGCAGCGTAAACGTTGGGCAGGGGGAAGCTTTCTTT. Encoded protein: CASSVNVGQGEAFF.

The chain uses TRBV19 and TRBJ2-6, with D possibly TRBD1 on 8 matching bases. V was trimmed by 11 bases and J by 0 bases, leaving 17 bases between them. The CDR3 has 16 amino acids. Germline-derived CDR1 and CDR2 are LNHDA and SQIVND (reference sequence). CDR3 in DNA: TGTGCCTGCGGGGGACAGGTTAGCTCTGGGGCCAACGTCCTGACTTTC. As protein: CACGGQVSSGANVLTF.

This chain uses TRBV2 with TRBJ2-6; no clear D. Between the trimmed V and J ends, which lost 6 bases and 1 base, there was a span of 19 bases. Germline V lookup: CDR1 SNHLY, CDR2 FYNNEI. This CDR3 region has 18 residues. CDR3 amino acids: CASRPERVLLSGANVLTF. The CDR3 coding sequence is TGTGCCAGCAGACCGGAGAGAGTCCTTCTTTCTGGGGCCAACGTCCTGACTTTC.

This chain connects TRBV6-5 to TRBJ2-5; perhaps TRBD2 as D (6 bases). The germline gives CDR1 MNHEY, CDR2 SVGAGI. The CDR3 loop spans 13 amino acids. V gave up 8 bases and J gave up 0 bases, with 10 bases separating them. The CDR3 nucleotides read TGTGCCAGCCTGCGGGGATACCAAGAGACCCAGTACTTC. It codes for CASLRGYQETQYF.